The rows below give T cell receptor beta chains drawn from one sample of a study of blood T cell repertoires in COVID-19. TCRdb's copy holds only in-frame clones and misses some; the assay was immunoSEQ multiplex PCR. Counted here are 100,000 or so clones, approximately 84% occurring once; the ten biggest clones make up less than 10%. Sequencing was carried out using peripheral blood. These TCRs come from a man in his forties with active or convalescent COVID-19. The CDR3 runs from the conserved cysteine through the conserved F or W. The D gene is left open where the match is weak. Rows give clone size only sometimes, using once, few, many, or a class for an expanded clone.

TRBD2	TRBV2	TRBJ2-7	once	TGTGCCAGCAGTTCGGAGCGGGGGGGCCGCTACGAGCAGTACTTC	CASSSERGGRYEQYF
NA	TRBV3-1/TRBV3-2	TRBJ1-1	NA	TGTGCCAGCAGCCAAGTTGGAAGCGGTGAAGCTTTCTTT	CASSQVGSGEAFF
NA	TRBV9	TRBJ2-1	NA	TGTGCCAGCAGCGTAGACGGAGGGGCAGTAGTAAATGAGCAGTTCTTC	CASSVDGGAVVNEQFF
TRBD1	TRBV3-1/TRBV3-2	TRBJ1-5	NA	TGTGCCAGCAGCCCTTCGGGACAGGGAAATCAGCCCCAGCATTTT	CASSPSGQGNQPQHF
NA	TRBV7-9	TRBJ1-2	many	TGTGCCAGTGAAGAAGGGGAGGTTTGGGGCTATGGCTACACCTTC	CASEEGEVWGYGYTF
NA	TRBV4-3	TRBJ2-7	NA	TGCGCCAGCAGCCATCAGCGGACGGCCGTTGACGAGCAGTACTTC	CASSHQRTAVDEQYF
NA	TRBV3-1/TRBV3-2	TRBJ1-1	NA	TGTGCCAGCAGCCAAGTTTCGGGTCTCGCTTTCTTT	CASSQVSGLAFF
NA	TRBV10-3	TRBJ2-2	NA	TGTGCCATCAGTGAAAGAGGGGGGGTCGCCGGGGAGCTGTTTTTT	CAISERGGVAGELFF
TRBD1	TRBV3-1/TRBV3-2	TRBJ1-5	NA	TGTGCCAGCAGCCTACAGGGGGGGGGCAATCAGCCCCAGCATTTT	CASSLQGGGNQPQHF
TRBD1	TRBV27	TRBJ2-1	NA	TGTGCCGCAAGCCCAGGGGGTACCTACAATGAGCAGTTCTTC	CAASPGGTYNEQFF
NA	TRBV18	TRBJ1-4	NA	TGTGCCAGCTCACAGGGACTGAACAATGAAAAACTGTTTTTT	CASSQGLNNEKLFF
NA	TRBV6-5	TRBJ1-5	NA	TGTGCCAGCAGGGAGGGTGCCAATCAGCCCCAGCATTTT	CASREGANQPQHF
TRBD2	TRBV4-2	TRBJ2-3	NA	TGTGCCAGCAGCCAGGAAGGACTAGCGGGGGGTTCAGATACGCAGTATTTT	CASSQEGLAGGSDTQYF